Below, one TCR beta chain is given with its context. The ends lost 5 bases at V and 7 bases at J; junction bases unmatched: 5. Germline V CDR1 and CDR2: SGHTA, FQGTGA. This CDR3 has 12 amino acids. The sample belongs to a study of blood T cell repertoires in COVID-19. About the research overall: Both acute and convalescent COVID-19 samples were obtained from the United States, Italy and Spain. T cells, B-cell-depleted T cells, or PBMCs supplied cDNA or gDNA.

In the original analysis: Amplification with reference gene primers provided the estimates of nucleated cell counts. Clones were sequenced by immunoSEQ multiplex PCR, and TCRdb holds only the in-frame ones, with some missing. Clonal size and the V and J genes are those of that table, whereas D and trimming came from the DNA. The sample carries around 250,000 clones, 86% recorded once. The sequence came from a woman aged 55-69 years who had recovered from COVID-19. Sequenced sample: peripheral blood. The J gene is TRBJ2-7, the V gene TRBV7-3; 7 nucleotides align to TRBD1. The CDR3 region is CASSEQGSEQYF. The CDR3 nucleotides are TGTGCCAGCAGCGAACAGGGGAGTGAGCAGTACTTC. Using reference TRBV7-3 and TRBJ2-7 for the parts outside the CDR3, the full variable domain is GAGVSQTPSNKVTEKGKYVELRCDPISGHTALYWYRQSLGQGPEFLIYFQGTGAADDSGLPNDRFFAVRPEGSVSTLKIQRTERGDSAVYLCASSEQGSEQYFGPGTRLTVT.